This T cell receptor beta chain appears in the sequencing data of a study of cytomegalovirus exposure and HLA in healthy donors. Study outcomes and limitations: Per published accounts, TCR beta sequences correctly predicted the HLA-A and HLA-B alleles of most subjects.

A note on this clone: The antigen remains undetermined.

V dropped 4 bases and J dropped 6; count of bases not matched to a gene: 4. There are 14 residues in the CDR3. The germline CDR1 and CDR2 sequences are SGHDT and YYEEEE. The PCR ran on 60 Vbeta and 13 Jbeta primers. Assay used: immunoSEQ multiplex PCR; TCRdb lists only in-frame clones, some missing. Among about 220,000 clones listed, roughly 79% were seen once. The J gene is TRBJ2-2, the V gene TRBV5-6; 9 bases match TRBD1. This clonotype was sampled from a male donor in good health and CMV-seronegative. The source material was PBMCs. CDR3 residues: CASSLNRGPGELFF. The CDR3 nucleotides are TGTGCCAGCAGCCTGAACAGGGGGCCCGGGGAGCTGTTTTTT.